These T cell receptor beta chains were read from a single sample in a study of blood T cell repertoires in COVID-19. Clones were sequenced by immunoSEQ multiplex PCR, and TCRdb holds only the in-frame ones, with some missing. The sample lists about 240,000 clones; roughly four fifths were seen once. The sample consisted of peripheral blood. The receptors were gathered from a woman between 18 and 29 years old with acute or convalescent COVID-19. The CDR3 runs from the conserved cysteine through the conserved F or W. The D gene is left open where the match is weak. Clone size is not always given. Where it is, it says once, few, many or a class for expanded clones.

clone size,D gene,J gene,V gene,CDR3 protein,CDR3 DNA
NA,TRBD1,TRBJ1-2,TRBV28,CASSTQGHPSNYGYTF,TGTGCCAGCAGTACACAGGGGCACCCTTCTAACTATGGCTACACCTTC
NA,NA,TRBJ1-1,TRBV5-1,CASSWGTEGTEAFF,TGCGCCAGCAGCTGGGGGACGGAGGGGACTGAAGCTTTCTTT
NA,NA,TRBJ2-7,TRBV12-3/TRBV12-4,CASSPDSYEQYF,TGTGCCAGCAGTCCCGACAGCTACGAGCAGTACTTC
NA,TRBD1,TRBJ1-2,TRBV5-1,CASSDGTGGLNYGYTF,TGCGCCAGCAGCGATGGGACAGGGGGATTGAACTATGGCTACACCTTC
NA,TRBD1,TRBJ2-1,TRBV5-1,CASSWGQAGTNEQFF,TGCGCCAGCAGCTGGGGACAGGCGGGGACCAATGAGCAGTTCTTC
NA,NA,TRBJ2-7,TRBV6-2/TRBV6-3,CASSYSGQTHTYEQYF,TGTGCCAGCAGTTACAGCGGACAGACCCATACCTACGAGCAGTACTTC
NA,NA,TRBJ2-5,TRBV7-2,CASSFVIRETQYF,TGTGCCAGCAGCTTCGTTATCCGAGAGACCCAGTACTTC
once,NA,TRBJ1-5,TRBV24-1,CATSDLGSYQPQHF,TGTGCCACCAGTGATCTCGGGTCATATCAGCCCCAGCATTTT
NA,TRBD1,TRBJ1-1,TRBV27,CASSLSLTGVAEAFF,TGTGCCAGCAGTCTAAGTTTGACAGGGGTCGCTGAAGCTTTCTTT
NA,NA,TRBJ1-1,TRBV6-5,CASSRRDTRNTEAFF,TGTGCCAGCAGCCGTCGGGACACCCGGAACACTGAAGCTTTCTTT
few,TRBD1,TRBJ2-1,TRBV7-9,CASSYQGQGGYNEQFF,TGTGCCAGCAGCTATCAGGGACAGGGTGGCTACAATGAGCAGTTCTTC
NA,NA,TRBJ2-7,TRBV7-2,CASSLVERAICREQYF,TGTGCCAGCAGCTTAGTTGAGCGGGCTATCTGCCGGGAGCAGTACTTC
NA,NA,TRBJ1-2,TRBV9,CASSAHLRPESNYGYTF,TGTGCCAGCAGCGCCCACTTGAGGCCCGAAAGTAACTATGGCTACACCTTC
NA,NA,TRBJ2-5,TRBV6-5,CASRGGRETQYF,TGTGCCAGTAGGGGGGGGAGGGAGACCCAGTACTTC
NA,TRBD2,TRBJ2-2,TRBV30,CAWSAGGLAGGPGTGELFF,TGTGCCTGGAGTGCGGGGGGACTAGCGGGAGGGCCCGGCACCGGGGAGCTGTTTTTT
few,TRBD2,TRBJ2-5,TRBV7-2,CASSLAGGGRETQYF,TGTGCCAGCAGCTTAGCTGGGGGCGGGAGGGAGACCCAGTACTTC
NA,NA,TRBJ1-2,TRBV4-3,CASSQESPKAGLDYGYTF,TGCGCCAGCAGCCAAGAAAGTCCCAAGGCAGGGCTAGACTATGGCTACACCTTC
NA,NA,TRBJ2-3,TRBV5-1,CASSLSSFGITDTQYF,TGCGCCAGCAGCTTAAGCTCATTCGGGATCACAGATACGCAGTATTTT
NA,NA,TRBJ1-5,TRBV6-2/TRBV6-3,CASSYNVAGYSNQPQHF,TGTGCCAGCAGTTACAATGTCGCGGGATATAGCAATCAGCCCCAGCATTTT
once,NA,TRBJ2-1,TRBV5-1,CASSLERAYNEQFF,TGCGCCAGCAGCTTGGAACGGGCCTACAATGAGCAGTTCTTC
NA,NA,TRBJ1-2,TRBV5-1,CASSVGQLGNSYGYTF,TGCGCCAGCAGCGTCGGACAGTTGGGGAACTCCTATGGCTACACCTTC
NA,NA,TRBJ1-5,TRBV21-1,CASSKAGGRGNQPQHF,TGTGCCAGCAGCAAAGCGGGGGGGAGGGGCAATCAGCCCCAGCATTTT
NA,TRBD2,TRBJ2-7,TRBV7-9,CASSLTSGRFFSEQYF,TGTGCCAGCAGCTTGACTAGCGGGAGGTTTTTTTCCGAGCAGTACTTC
NA,TRBD1,TRBJ1-5,TRBV6-2/TRBV6-3,CASNYDRGQVGNQPQHF,TGTGCCAGCAATTACGACAGGGGGCAAGTTGGTAATCAGCCCCAGCATTTT
NA,TRBD1,TRBJ1-5,TRBV27,CASSWGQGPAFNQPQHF,TGTGCCAGCAGCTGGGGACAGGGTCCCGCTTTCAATCAGCCCCAGCATTTT
NA,NA,TRBJ1-2,TRBV6-2/TRBV6-3,CASSFQTGYGYTF,TGTGCCAGCAGTTTCCAGACAGGCTATGGCTACACCTTC
once,NA,TRBJ2-1,TRBV24-1,CATSDFGGGVVSFNEQFF,TGTGCCACCAGTGATTTTGGGGGAGGAGTAGTATCCTTCAATGAGCAGTTCTTC
NA,TRBD1,TRBJ1-1,TRBV27,CASSLRGSSNTEAFF,TGTGCCAGCAGTCTCAGGGGGTCAAGTAACACTGAAGCTTTCTTT
NA,TRBD1,TRBJ1-2,TRBV25-1,CATDTGGGYTF,TGTGCCACCGACACAGGGGGTGGCTACACCTTC
NA,NA,TRBJ1-5,TRBV5-8,CASSPGTGSNQPQHF,TGTGCCAGCAGCCCAGGAACAGGTAGCAATCAGCCCCAGCATTTT
NA,TRBD2,TRBJ2-3,TRBV5-5,CASSLTVRAGGADTQYF,TGTGCCAGCAGCTTGACCGTCCGGGCGGGAGGGGCGGATACGCAGTATTTT
NA,TRBD2,TRBJ2-7,TRBV6-5,CASRLAGGFYEQYF,TGTGCCAGCAGACTAGCGGGAGGCTTTTACGAGCAGTACTTC
NA,NA,TRBJ2-5,TRBV28,CASSLRETQYF,TGTGCCAGCAGTTTGAGGGAGACCCAGTACTTC
NA,NA,TRBJ1-3,TRBV4-2,CASSHGGNTIYF,TGTGCCAGCAGCCACGGTGGAAACACCATATATTTT
once,TRBD1,TRBJ1-5,TRBV28,CASSYGQAVNQPQHF,TGTGCCAGCAGTTACGGACAGGCGGTCAATCAGCCCCAGCATTTT
NA,TRBD2,TRBJ2-3,TRBV5-1,CASSGLAGGTDTQYF,TGCGCCAGCAGCGGGCTAGCGGGGGGAACAGATACGCAGTATTTT
NA,TRBD2,TRBJ2-3,TRBV7-2,CASSPHVGLASTDTQYF,TGTGCCAGCAGCCCCCATGTGGGACTAGCTAGCACAGATACGCAGTATTTT
NA,NA,TRBJ2-2,TRBV27,CASSLSNRNTGELFF,TGTGCCAGCAGTTTATCAAACAGGAACACCGGGGAGCTGTTTTTT
NA,NA,TRBJ1-6,TRBV10-2,CASSEYVEGRSLHF,TGCGCCAGCAGTGAGTACGTGGAGGGAAGGTCCCTCCACTTT
NA,NA,TRBJ1-6,TRBV3-1/TRBV3-2,CASSQDPGNSPLHF,TGTGCCAGCAGCCAAGATCCGGGTAATTCACCCCTCCACTTT
NA,NA,TRBJ1-1,TRBV4-1,CASSQDAPRGTEAFF,TGCGCCAGCAGCCAAGATGCGCCGAGAGGCACTGAAGCTTTCTTT
NA,NA,TRBJ2-1,TRBV4-1,CASSQDLHTGLYGNEQFF,TGCGCCAGCAGCCAAGACCTCCACACGGGACTCTATGGCAATGAGCAGTTCTTC
NA,TRBD1,TRBJ1-2,TRBV29-1,CSVDRGYYGYTF,TGCAGCGTGGACAGGGGGTACTATGGCTACACCTTC
NA,NA,TRBJ1-1,TRBV6-1,CASSELVGGGNTEAFF,TGTGCCAGCAGTGAACTGGTTGGGGGGGGGAACACTGAAGCTTTCTTT
NA,NA,TRBJ2-1,TRBV9,CASSRGYNEQFF,TGTGCCAGTTCCAGGGGTTACAATGAGCAGTTCTTC
few,TRBD2,TRBJ2-1,TRBV5-1,CASSLALAGANNEQFF,TGCGCCAGCAGCTTGGCACTAGCGGGCGCTAACAATGAGCAGTTCTTC
few,NA,TRBJ2-3,TRBV11-3,CASSLGAGSTDTQYF,TGTGCCAGCAGCTTAGGGGCGGGGAGCACAGATACGCAGTATTTT
NA,NA,TRBJ1-2,TRBV19,CATSLDSRANYGYTF,TGTGCCACCTCCTTGGACAGCCGCGCTAACTATGGCTACACCTTC
NA,NA,TRBJ1-2,TRBV10-3,CAIREVEVRSYGYTF,TGTGCCATCAGAGAGGTGGAGGTCCGCAGCTATGGCTACACCTTC
once,NA,TRBJ1-2,TRBV7-9,CASSLDTSNYGYTF,TGTGCCAGCAGCTTGGACACCTCTAACTATGGCTACACCTTC
NA,TRBD2,TRBJ2-5,TRBV7-8,CASRMGLAGARSLETQYF,TGTGCCAGCAGAATGGGCCTAGCGGGAGCCCGCTCCCTAGAGACCCAGTACTTC
NA,NA,TRBJ2-5,TRBV10-2,CASGIPPQEYQETQYF,TGCGCCAGCGGAATACCCCCGCAGGAATATCAAGAGACCCAGTACTTC
few,TRBD1,TRBJ1-6,TRBV6-6,CASRSTGNNSPLHF,TGTGCCAGCAGATCGACAGGGAACAATTCACCCCTCCACTTT
NA,TRBD1,TRBJ2-3,TRBV6-2/TRBV6-3,CASSYGTASHTQYF,TGTGCCAGCAGTTACGGGACAGCCTCTCATACGCAGTATTTT